Listed below are T cell receptor beta chains from one sample, sequenced in a study of blood T cells in healthy people across ages. TCRdb independently ran MiXCR on the 5' RACE reads; one entry per CDR3 protein. The table shows around 520,000 distinct CDR3 sequences, with about 27% occurring only once. These data also featured in a second study, about T cells of mothers and their children.

The sample comprised blood. These receptor sequences come from a boy between 2 and 10 years old in good health. Both conserved end residues are part of each CDR3.

V gene	CDR3 protein
TRBV5-1	CASSLAMSGGRDEQYF
TRBV20-1	CSARRQAVDEQYF
TRBV20-1	CSAPYGGGYTF
TRBV5-5	CASSLEADRSYEQYF
TRBV4-1	CASSHDSSGLTDTQYF
TRBV7-9	CTSSLSTLAGDGNEQFF
TRBV6-5	CASSYSAITGFTDTQYF
TRBV11-2	CASSSPLDPGAGTDTQYF
TRBV29-1	CSVVLGTDNTEAFF
TRBV20-1	CSARQVGLAGPLQETQYF
TRBV5-1	CASSLPGSSYGYTF
TRBV6-4	CARGAGVRNEQFF
TRBV10-2	CASTQGFGAFF
TRBV11-2	CASNLPGRPKSSYEQYF
TRBV7-9	CASSHGNGFSGANVLTF
TRBV7-2	CASSLWGAGELFF
TRBV19	CASSIWVGEQRDEQFF
TRBV27	CASSLFTGEGNEQFF
TRBV5-1	CASSLRTGPNTGELFF
TRBV15	CATSSTPLGNEQFF
TRBV12-3/TRBV12-4	CASSKTDGSYEQYF
TRBV20-1	CSARLDYNEQFF
TRBV3-1	CASSHEGLTSGELFF
TRBV2	CASRIGQGSGYTF
TRBV6-5	CASASIAGDPVGQFF
TRBV6-5	CASSYTGASGHTF
TRBV29-1	CSVDWDIGKETQYF
TRBV20-1	CSARGGTGNSPLHF
TRBV10-3	CAISESVSNEQFF
TRBV2	CASSEVRPPVIQYF
TRBV20-1	CSATGTGWTDTQYF
TRBV6-1	CASRINRGSYEQYF
TRBV29-1	CSVMGNAGELFF
TRBV7-9	CASSTGFIRHF
TRBV4-1	CASSHERLYEQYF
TRBV29-1	CSVGTGGYEQYF
TRBV6-5	CASNNQGAAPYGYTF
TRBV29-1	CSVTWTNYGYTF
TRBV2	CASSEGDSFYEQYF
TRBV10-3	CAIGAVASKETQYF
TRBV15	CATSSGTDYEQYF
TRBV6-1	CASSEALAGGDKETQYF
TRBV5-1	CASSLAGGRNQPQHF
TRBV20-1	CSALGPGGKNTEAFF
TRBV12-5	CASGLVAYQETQYF
TRBV5-1	CATASGTVNEQFF
TRBV7-3	CASSKTGGSKNIQYF
TRBV20-1	CSAKLAGQGAYSNQPQHF
TRBV20-1	CSAPGLAGSRGNEQFF
TRBV5-5	CASSLGTGNSEKLFF
TRBV10-3	CAISESEGLAKNIQYF